This entry describes one T cell receptor beta chain. Germline lookup yields CDR1 MDHEN and CDR2 SYDVKM. The CDR3 contains 16 residues. The V segment lost 6 bases and the J segment 7 bases; nucleotides outside the gene matches: 9. Authors' analysis steps: From reference gene primer amplification, estimates of nucleated cell counts were derived. Measured with immunoSEQ multiplex PCR; TCRdb has only the in-frame clones, and not every one. V, J and clone size were drawn from that table, and D and trimming were deduced from the DNA. The sample lists about 350,000 clones, more than 75% occurring once. These data are taken from a study of blood T cell repertoires in COVID-19. The study recruited people aged roughly 18 to 95 years across roughly 25 US areas. Recovered participants had two consecutive negative NP/OP PCR tests, healthcare professional clearance, or symptom resolution.

Sequencing was done on a sample of PBMCs or T cells enriched from blood (not recorded which). J is TRBJ1-4 and V is TRBV28; 12 positions match TRBD1. The clonotype comes from a woman aged 30 to 39 who had recovered from COVID-19. CDR3 DNA: TGTGCCAGCAGCTTGGGACAGGGGGCTTTTAGTGAAAAACTGTTTTTT. Protein sequence: CASSLGQGAFSEKLFF.